The sequence of this TCR beta chain was determined in a study of Ad26.COV2.S vaccination and SARS-CoV-2 variants. Study background: The authors gave Ad26.COV2.S intramuscularly, either once or twice 56 days apart.

Assay: immunoSEQ multiplex PCR; the TCRdb copy retains only in-frame clones and omits some. The table shows more than 300,000 clones, with around 85% occurring only once. Treatment reported: some 19 received Ad26.COV2.S at low or high dose, single or two shots; about 5 received placebo; per-sample allocation not given. After the first vaccine or placebo injection, samples were drawn on day 63. Participants' vaccine, an Ad26 vector, delivered Wuhan-strain SARS-CoV-2 spike. This CDR3 is built from 15 residues. V trimming: 5 bases; J trimming: 3 bases; junction bases outside the gene matches: 10. CDR1 is MNHEY and CDR2 is SVGAGI in the germline V gene.

The source of this sequence is a person aged 18-60 years who received the Ad26.COV2.S COVID-19 vaccine or a placebo. The chain is built from TRBV6-5 and TRBJ2-7; 7 bases line up with TRBD1. The material was peripheral blood, obtained in a trial of Ad26.COV2.S vaccine versus placebo. The CDR3 protein is CASSNTGTAYYEQYF. CDR3 sequence (DNA): TGTGCCAGCAGTAATACCGGGACAGCCTACTACGAGCAGTACTTC.